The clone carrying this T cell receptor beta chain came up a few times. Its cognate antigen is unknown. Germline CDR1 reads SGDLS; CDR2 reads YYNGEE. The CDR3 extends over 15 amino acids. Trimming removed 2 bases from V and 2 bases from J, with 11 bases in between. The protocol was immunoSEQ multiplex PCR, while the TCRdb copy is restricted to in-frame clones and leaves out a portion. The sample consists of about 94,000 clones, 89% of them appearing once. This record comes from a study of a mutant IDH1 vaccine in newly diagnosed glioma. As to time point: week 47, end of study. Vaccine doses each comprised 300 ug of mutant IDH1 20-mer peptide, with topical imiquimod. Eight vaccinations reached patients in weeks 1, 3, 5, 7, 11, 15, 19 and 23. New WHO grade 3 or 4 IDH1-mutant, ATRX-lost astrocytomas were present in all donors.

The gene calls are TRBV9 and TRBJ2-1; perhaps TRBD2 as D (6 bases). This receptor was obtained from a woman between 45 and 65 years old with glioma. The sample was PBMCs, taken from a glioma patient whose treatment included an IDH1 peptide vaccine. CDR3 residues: CASSVGDSTYNEQFF. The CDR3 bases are TGTGCCAGCAGCGTGGGGGACTCGACCTACAATGAGCAGTTCTTC.